This T cell receptor (beta chain) emerged from a study of T cells in Graves' hyperthyroidism and ophthalmopathy. This clonotype was observed many times. Amplified TCR beta CDR3 regions derived from RNA transcripts. When the TCR CDR3 underwent first-round RT-PCR, the HTBI primer set was used. TCRdb recomputed calls from the multiplex PCR reads with MiXCR, one row per CDR3 protein. The sample has a few hundred thousand distinct CDR3 sequences, roughly an eighth seen once. The specimen was blood. The source is a woman between 18 and 29 years old with Graves' hyperthyroidism.

CDR3 sequence: CASSLGREFSYEQYF. Here the CDR3 DNA reads TGTGCCAGCAGCTTAGGGCGGGAATTCTCCTACGAGCAGTACTTC. V is TRBV7-2 and J is TRBJ2-7; weak D call: TRBD2 (6 bases). Germline V gene lookup returns CDR1 SGHTA and CDR2 FQGNSA. This CDR3 is 15 amino acids long. Between the trimmed V and J ends, which lost 1 base and 0 bases, there was a span of 10 bases.